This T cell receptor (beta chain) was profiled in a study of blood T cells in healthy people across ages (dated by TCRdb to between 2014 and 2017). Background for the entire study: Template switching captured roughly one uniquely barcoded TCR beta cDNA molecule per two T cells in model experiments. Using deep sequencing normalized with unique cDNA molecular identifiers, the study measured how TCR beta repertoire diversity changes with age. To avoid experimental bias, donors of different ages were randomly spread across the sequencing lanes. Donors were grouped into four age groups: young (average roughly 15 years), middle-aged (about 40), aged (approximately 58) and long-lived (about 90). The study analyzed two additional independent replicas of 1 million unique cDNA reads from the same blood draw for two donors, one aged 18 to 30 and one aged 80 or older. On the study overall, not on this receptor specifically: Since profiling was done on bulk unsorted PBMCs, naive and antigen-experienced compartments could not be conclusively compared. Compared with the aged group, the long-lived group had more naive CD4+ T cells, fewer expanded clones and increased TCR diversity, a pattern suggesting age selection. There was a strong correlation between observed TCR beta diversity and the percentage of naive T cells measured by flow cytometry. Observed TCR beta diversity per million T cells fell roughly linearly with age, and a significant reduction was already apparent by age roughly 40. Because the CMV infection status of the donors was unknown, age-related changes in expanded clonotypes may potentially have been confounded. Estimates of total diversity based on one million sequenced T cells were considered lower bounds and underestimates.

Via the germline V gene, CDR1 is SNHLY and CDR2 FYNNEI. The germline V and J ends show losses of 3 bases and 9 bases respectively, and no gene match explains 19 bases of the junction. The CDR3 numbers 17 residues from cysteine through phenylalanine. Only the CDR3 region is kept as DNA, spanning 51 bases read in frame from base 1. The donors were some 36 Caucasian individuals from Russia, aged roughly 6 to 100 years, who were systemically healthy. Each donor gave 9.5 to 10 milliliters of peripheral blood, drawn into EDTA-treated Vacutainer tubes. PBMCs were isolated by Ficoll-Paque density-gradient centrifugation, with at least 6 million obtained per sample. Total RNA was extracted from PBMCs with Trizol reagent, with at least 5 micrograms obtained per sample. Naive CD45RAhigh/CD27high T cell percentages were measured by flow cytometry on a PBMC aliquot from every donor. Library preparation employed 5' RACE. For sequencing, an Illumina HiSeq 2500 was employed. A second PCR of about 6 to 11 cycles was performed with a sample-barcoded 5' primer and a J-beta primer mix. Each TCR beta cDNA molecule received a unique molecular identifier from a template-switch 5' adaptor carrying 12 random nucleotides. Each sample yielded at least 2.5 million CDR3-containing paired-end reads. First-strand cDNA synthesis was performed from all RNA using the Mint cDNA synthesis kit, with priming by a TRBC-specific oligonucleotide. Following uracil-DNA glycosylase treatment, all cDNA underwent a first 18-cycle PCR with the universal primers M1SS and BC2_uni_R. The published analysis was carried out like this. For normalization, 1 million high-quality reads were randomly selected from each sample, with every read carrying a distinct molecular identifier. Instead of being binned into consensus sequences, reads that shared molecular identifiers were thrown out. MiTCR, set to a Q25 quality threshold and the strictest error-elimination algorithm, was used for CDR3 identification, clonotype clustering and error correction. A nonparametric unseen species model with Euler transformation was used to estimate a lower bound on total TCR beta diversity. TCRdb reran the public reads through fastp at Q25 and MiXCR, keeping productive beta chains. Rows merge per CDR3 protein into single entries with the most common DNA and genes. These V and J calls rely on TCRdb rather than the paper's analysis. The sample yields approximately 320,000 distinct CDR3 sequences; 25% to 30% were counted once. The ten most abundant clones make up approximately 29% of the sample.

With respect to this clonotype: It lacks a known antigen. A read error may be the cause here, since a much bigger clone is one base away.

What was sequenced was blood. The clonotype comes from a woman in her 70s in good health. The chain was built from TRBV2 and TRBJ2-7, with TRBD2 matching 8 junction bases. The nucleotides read TGTGCCAGCAGTGAGATCTACTTAGCGGGAAATCTCGGCGTGCAGTACTTC. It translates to CASSEIYLAGNLGVQYF. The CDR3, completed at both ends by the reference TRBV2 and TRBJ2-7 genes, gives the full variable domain EPEVTQTPSHQVTQMGQEVILRCVPISNHLYFYWYRQILGQKVEFLVSFYNNEISEKSEIFDDQFSVERPDGSNFTLKIRSTKLEDSAMYFCASSEIYLAGNLGVQYFGPGTRLTVT.